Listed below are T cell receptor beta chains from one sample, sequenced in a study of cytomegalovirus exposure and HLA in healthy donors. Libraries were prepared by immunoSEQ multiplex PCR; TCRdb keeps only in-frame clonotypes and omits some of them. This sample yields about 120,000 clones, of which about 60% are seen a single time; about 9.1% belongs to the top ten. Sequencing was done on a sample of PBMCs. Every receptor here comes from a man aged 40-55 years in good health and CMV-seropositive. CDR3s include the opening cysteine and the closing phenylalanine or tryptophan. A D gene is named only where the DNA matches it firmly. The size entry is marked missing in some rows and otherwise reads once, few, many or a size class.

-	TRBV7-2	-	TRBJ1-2	TGTGCCAGCAGCTTAGTGGCAGGGCGTGGCTACACCTTC	CASSLVAGRGYTF
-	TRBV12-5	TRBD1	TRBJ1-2	TGTGCTAGTGGTTTTGGGACAGGGGCCTATGGCTACACCTTC	CASGFGTGAYGYTF
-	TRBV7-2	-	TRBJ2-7	TGTGCCAGCAGCTTGCAGTTGTACGAGCAGTACTTC	CASSLQLYEQYF
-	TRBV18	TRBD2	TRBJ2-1	TGTGCCAGCTCACCTCAAGGTCGGGGAGCGGGAGTGAGGGAGCAGTTCTTC	CASSPQGRGAGVREQFF
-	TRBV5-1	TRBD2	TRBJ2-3	TGCGCCAGCAGCTTCGTAGCGGGGGGGAGCACAGATACGCAGTATTTT	CASSFVAGGSTDTQYF
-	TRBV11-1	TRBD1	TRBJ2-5	TGTGCCAGCAGCTCGGGACAGGGGGCCTCAGAGACCCAGTACTTC	CASSSGQGASETQYF
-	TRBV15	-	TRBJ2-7	TGTGCCACCAGCAGAGACAACGAGCAGTACTTC	CATSRDNEQYF
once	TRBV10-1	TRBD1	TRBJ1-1	TGCGCCAGCAGTGAGGGCAGGGGGCTAGACACTGAAGCTTTCTTT	CASSEGRGLDTEAFF
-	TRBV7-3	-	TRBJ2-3	TGTGCCAGCAGCCCCTCGGCAGCAGGGTCAGATACGCAGTATTTT	CASSPSAAGSDTQYF
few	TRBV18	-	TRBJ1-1	TGTGCCAGCTCACCGAGGTCGCCAGGGAAAGCTTTCTTT	CASSPRSPGKAFF
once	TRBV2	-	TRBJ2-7	TGTGCCAGCAGTGAAGGGGGTGGACAGAGCTCCTACGAGCAGTACTTC	CASSEGGGQSSYEQYF
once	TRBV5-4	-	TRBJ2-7	TGTGCCAGCAGCCTGGCTTTTACCTACGAGCAGTACTTC	CASSLAFTYEQYF
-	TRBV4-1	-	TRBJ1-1	TGCGCCAGCAGCCAAGGGCGGACAGTTAGTACTGAAGCTTTCTTT	CASSQGRTVSTEAFF
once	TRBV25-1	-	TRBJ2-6	TGTGCCAGCAGTGAATTGGGCAGCTCTGGGGCCAACGTCCTGACTTTC	CASSELGSSGANVLTF
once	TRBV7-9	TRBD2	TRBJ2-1	TGTGCCAGCTCATTGACTAGCGGGGACAATGAGCAGTTCTTC	CASSLTSGDNEQFF
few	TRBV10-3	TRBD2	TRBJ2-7	TGTGCCATCACAAGCGGGAGAACCTACGAGCAGTACTTC	CAITSGRTYEQYF
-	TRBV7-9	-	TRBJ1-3	TGTGCCAGCAGCATCGACAGGACCTTCTCTGGAAACACCATATATTTT	CASSIDRTFSGNTIYF
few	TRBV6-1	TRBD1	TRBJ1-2	TGTGCCAGCAGTGAAGGGACAGGGACTTACTATGGCTACACCTTC	CASSEGTGTYYGYTF
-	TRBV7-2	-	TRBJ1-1	TGTGCCAGCAGCTTATCCAGGCCCACTGAAGCTTTCTTT	CASSLSRPTEAFF
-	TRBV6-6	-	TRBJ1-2	TGTGCCAGCAGTTACGTCCACTCGAACTATGGCTACACCTTC	CASSYVHSNYGYTF
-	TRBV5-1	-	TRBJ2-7	TGCGCCAGCAGCTTTAATGAGGGTGGCTACGAGCAGTACTTC	CASSFNEGGYEQYF
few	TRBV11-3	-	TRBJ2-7	TGTGCCAGCAGCTCCGGGACACCCCCCTACGAGCAGTACTTC	CASSSGTPPYEQYF
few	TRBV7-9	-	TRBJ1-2	TGTGCCAGCAGCTTGGAAGTCCTCGACCCCGACAGTTTC	CASSLEVLDPDSF
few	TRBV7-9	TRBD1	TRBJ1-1	TGTGCCAGCAGCGCGCGGGACAGGGGTTTTTCTTTCTTT	CASSARDRGFSFF
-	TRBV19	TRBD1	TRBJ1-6	TGTGCCAGTAGTACCGGACAGGGGAGCTCCTATAATTCACCCCTCCACTTT	CASSTGQGSSYNSPLHF
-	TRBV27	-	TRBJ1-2	TGTGCCAGCAGAGTAGCCCGCCAGGGTGGAGGCTACACCTTC	CASRVARQGGGYTF
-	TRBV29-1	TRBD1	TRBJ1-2	TGCAGCTTCGCCGGGACAGGGGGCGATAACTATGGCTACACCTTC	CSFAGTGGDNYGYTF
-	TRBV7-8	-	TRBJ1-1	TGTGCCAGCAGTCCACAAACGAACACTGAAGCTTTCTTT	CASSPQTNTEAFF
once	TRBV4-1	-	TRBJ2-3	TGCGCCAGCAGCCAAGAAGCGGATATAGATACGCAGTATTTT	CASSQEADIDTQYF
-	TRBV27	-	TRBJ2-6	TGTGCCTCTCGCGCGGTCTCTGGGGCCAACGTCCTGACTTTC	CASRAVSGANVLTF
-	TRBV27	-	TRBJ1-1	TGTGCCAGCAGTTCCCGGAAGGGGATGAACACTGAAGCTTTCTTT	CASSSRKGMNTEAFF